Shown below are 4 T cell receptor beta chains from a single sample sequenced in a study of Graves' ophthalmopathy and Graves' hyperthyroidism. Amplified material comprised TCR beta CDR3 regions derived from RNA transcripts. First-round RT-PCR used HTBI primers; second-round multiplex PCR followed. TCRdb analysed the multiplex PCR reads with MiXCR anew, one entry per CDR3 protein. This sample has around 1,000,000 distinct CDR3 sequences, with approximately 35% found just once. The sample consisted of peripheral blood or thyroid tissue (not recorded which). The receptors derive from an adult man with Graves' hyperthyroidism.

A few counts support this clonotype. The rearrangement joins TRBV5-1 to TRBJ1-1, with 9 bases aligning to TRBD1. The CDR3 extends over 18 amino acids. Germline loops: CDR1 SGHRS, CDR2 YFSETQ. The V gene end was trimmed by 0 bases and the J gene end by 2 bases; junction bases not matched to a gene: 11. CDR3 loop: CASSLDTGGGFDNTEAFF. DNA for the CDR3: TGCGCCAGCAGCTTGGATACAGGGGGCGGATTCGATAACACTGAAGCTTTCTTT.

The chain links TRBV25-1 to TRBJ1-1; TRBD1 aligns across 7 bases. This CDR3 spans 21 amino acids. V shed 4 bases, J shed 0 bases, and the junction held 23 bases outside the gene matches. Looked up from germline, CDR1 is MGHDK and CDR2 is SYGVNS. As DNA, the CDR3 is TGTGCCAGCAGTGCTCTTCCCGCCCGCCCGAAGGACAGGCTCATGAACACTGAAGCTTTCTTT. Translating it yields CASSALPARPKDRLMNTEAFF.

The sample holds a few counts of this clonotype. The chain is built from TRBV27 and TRBJ2-7; 8 bases line up with TRBD1. The germline CDR1 and CDR2 sequences are MNHEY and SMNVEV (reference sequence). V was clipped by 3 bases and J by 5 bases; unmatched bases: 3. CDR3 length: 13 amino acids. The CDR3 spells CASSLNRGNEQYF. CDR3 nucleotide sequence: TGTGCCAGCAGTTTGAACAGGGGGAACGAGCAGTACTTC.

In its sample, this clonotype was seen a few times. The chain employs TRBV2 and TRBJ2-7; possible D gene TRBD1, 6 bases. The CDR3 consists of 15 residues. V shed 5 bases and J shed 2 bases, with 16 bases lying between them. The V gene's germline CDR1 is SNHLY and CDR2 FYNNEI. The CDR3 nucleotides are TGTGCCAGCAGTCTTACAGGGTCCCCGGCCTACGAGCAGTACTTC. Its translation is CASSLTGSPAYEQYF.